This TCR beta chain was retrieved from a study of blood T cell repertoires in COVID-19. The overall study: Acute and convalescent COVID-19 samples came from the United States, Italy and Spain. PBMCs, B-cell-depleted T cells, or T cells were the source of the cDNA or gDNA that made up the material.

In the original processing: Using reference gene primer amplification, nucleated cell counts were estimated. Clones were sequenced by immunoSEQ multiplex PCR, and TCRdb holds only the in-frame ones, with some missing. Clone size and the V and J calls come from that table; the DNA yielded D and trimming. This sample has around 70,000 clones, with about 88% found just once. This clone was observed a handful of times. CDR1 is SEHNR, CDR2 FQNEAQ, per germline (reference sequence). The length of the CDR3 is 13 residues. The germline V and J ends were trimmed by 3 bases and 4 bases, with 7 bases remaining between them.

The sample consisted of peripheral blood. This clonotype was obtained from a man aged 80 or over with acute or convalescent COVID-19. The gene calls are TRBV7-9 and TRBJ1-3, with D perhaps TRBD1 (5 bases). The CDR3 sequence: CASSFYRGNTIYF. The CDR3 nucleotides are TGTGCCAGCAGCTTCTACAGGGGAAACACCATATATTTT.